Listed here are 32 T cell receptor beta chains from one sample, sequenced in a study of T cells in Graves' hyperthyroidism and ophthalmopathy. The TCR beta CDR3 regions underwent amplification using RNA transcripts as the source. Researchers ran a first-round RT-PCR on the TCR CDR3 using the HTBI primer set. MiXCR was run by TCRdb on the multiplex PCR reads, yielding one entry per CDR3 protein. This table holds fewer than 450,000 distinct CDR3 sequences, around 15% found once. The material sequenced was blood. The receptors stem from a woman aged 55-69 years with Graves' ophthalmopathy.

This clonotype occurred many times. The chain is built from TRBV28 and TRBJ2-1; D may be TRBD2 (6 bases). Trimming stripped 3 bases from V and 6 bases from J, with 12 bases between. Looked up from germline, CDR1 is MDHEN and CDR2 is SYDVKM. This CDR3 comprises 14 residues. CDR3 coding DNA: TGTGCCAGCAGTTTCCGCTGGAGGGGCAATGAGCAGTTCTTC. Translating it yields CASSFRWRGNEQFF.

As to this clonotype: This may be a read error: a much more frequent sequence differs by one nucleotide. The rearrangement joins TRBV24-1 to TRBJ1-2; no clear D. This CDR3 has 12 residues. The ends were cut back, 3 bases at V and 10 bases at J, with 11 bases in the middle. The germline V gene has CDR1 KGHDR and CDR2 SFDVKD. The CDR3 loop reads CATSDLGSPYTF. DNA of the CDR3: TGTGCCACCAGTGATCTTGGTTCTCCCTACACCTTC.

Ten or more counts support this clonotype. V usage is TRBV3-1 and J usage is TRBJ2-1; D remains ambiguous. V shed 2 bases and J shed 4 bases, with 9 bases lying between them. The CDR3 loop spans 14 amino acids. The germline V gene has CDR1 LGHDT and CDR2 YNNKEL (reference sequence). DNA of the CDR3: TGTGCCAGCAGCCAATCCGGCGAATACAATGAGCAGTTCTTC. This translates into CASSQSGEYNEQFF.

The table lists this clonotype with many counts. The CDR3, as DNA: TGTGCCAGCAGTGGGATAGTACAAGATACGCAGTATTTT. Its protein is CASSGIVQDTQYF. This rearrangement joins TRBV6-1 to TRBJ2-3; D remains ambiguous. V lost 4 bases to trimming and J lost 5 bases, with 10 bases between them. The CDR3 sequence is 13 residues long. The germline V gene encodes CDR1 MNHNS and CDR2 SASEGT.

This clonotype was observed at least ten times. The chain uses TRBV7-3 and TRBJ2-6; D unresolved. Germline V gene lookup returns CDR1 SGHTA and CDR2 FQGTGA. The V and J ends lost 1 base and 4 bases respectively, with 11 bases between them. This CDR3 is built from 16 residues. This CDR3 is CASSLNPPTGANVLTF. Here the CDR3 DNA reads TGTGCCAGCAGCTTAAACCCCCCCACCGGGGCCAACGTCCTGACTTTC.

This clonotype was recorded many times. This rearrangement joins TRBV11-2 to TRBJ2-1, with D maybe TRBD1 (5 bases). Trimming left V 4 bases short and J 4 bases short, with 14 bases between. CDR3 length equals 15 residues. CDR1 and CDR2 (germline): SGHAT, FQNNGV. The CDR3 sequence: CASSSIRGKYNEQFF. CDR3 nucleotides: TGTGCCAGCAGCTCCATAAGGGGAAAATACAATGAGCAGTTCTTC.

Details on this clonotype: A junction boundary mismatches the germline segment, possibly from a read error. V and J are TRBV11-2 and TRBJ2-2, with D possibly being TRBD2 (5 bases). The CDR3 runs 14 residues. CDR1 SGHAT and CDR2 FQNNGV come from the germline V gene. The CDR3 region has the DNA TGTGCCAGCAGCTTAGATGGGCTCACCGGGGAGATGTTTTTT. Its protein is CASSLDGLTGEMFF.

As DNA, the CDR3 is TGTGCCAGCAGAATACCGCGGGACGGAAATTCACCCCTCCACTTT. Translation: CASRIPRDGNSPLHF. The rearrangement joins TRBV6-1 to TRBJ1-6; possible D gene TRBD1, 5 bases. The CDR3 has 15 residues. The V end was cut by 6 bases, the J end by 7 bases, with 16 bases between. Germline V gives CDR1 MNHNS, CDR2 SASEGT.

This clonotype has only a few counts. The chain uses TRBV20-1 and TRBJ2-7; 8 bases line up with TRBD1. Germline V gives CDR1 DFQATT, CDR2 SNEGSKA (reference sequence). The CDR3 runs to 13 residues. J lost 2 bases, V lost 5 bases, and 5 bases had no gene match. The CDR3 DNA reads TGCAGTGCTTTGGGACAGGTTGCCTACGAGCAGTACTTC. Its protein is CSALGQVAYEQYF.

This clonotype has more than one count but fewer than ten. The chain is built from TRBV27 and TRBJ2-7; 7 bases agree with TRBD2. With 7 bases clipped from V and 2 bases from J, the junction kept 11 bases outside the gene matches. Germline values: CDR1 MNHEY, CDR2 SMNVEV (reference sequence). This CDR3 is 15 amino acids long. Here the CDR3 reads CASTYQPSGAYEQYF. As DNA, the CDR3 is TGTGCCAGCACCTACCAACCAAGCGGGGCCTACGAGCAGTACTTC.

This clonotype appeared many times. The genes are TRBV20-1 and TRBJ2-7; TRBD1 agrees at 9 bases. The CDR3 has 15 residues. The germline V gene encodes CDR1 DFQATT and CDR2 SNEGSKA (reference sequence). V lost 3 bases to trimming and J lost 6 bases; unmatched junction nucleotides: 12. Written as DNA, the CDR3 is TGCAGTGCTAGTGGTCCGGGACAGGGAGGGATCGAGCAGTACTTC. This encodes CSASGPGQGGIEQYF.

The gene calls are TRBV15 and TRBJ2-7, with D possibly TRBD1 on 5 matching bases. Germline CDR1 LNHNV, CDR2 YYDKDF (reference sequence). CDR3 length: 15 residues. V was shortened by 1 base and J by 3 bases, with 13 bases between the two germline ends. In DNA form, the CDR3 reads TGTGCCACCAGCAGAGGAAGGGGCCCGGGCTACGAGCAGTACTTC. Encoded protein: CATSRGRGPGYEQYF.

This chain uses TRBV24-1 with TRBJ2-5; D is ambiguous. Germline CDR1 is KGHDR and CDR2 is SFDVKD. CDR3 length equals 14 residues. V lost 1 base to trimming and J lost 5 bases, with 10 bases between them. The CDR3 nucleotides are TGTGCCACCAGTGATTTCACCCAGACTGAGACCCAGTACTTC. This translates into CATSDFTQTETQYF.

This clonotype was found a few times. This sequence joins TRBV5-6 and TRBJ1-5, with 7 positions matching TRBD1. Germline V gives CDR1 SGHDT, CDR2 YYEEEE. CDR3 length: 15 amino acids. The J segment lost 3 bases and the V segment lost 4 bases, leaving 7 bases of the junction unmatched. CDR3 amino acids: CASSEGAGSNQPQHF. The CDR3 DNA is TGTGCCAGCAGCGAGGGGGCGGGATCCAATCAGCCCCAGCATTTT.

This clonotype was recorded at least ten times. This CDR3 is CASSDRTSGPYEQYF. DNA of the CDR3: TGTGCCAGCAGCGACCGGACTAGCGGCCCCTACGAGCAGTACTTC. The chain couples TRBV7-2 to TRBJ2-7; 10 bases are shared with TRBD2. The CDR3 consists of 15 residues. V was clipped by 5 bases and J by 2 bases; unmatched bases: 6. Germline V gene lookup returns CDR1 SGHTA and CDR2 FQGNSA.

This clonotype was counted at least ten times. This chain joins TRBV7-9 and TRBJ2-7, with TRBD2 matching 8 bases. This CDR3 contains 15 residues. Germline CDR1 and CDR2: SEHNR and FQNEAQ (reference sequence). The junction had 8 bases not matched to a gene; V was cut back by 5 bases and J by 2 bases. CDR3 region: CASSPAPGLAYEQYF. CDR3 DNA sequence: TGTGCCAGCAGCCCCGCCCCGGGACTAGCCTACGAGCAGTACTTC.

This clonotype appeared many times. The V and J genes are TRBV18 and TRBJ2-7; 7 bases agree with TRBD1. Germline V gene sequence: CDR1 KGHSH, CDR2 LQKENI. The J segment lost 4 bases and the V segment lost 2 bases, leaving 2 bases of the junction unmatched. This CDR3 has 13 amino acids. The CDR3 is CASSPEGAYEQYF. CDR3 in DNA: TGTGCCAGCTCACCAGAGGGGGCGTACGAGCAGTACTTC.

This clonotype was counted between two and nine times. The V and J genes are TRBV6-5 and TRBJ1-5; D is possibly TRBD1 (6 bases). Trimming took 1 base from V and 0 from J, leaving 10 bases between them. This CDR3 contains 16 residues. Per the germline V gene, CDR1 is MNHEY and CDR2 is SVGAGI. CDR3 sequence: CASSYFRTASNQPQHF. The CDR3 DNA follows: TGTGCCAGCAGTTACTTTAGGACAGCTAGCAATCAGCCCCAGCATTTT.

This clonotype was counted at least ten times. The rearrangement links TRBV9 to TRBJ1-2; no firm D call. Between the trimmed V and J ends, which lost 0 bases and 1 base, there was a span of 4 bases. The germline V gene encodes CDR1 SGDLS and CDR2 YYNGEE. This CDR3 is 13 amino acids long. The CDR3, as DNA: TGTGCCAGCAGCGTAGAGGTTAACTATGGCTACACCTTC. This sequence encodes CASSVEVNYGYTF.

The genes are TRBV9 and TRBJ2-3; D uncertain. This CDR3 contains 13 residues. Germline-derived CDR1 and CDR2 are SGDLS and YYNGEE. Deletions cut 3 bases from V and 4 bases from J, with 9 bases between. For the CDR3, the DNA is TGTGCCAGCAGCGCCCGCCTGTCAGATACGCAGTATTTT. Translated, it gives CASSARLSDTQYF.

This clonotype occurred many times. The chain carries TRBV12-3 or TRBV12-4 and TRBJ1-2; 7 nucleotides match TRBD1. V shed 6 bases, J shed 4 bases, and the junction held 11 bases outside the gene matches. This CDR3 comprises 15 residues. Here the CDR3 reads CASSPNRQGGYGYTF. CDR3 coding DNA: TGTGCCAGCAGCCCCAACCGACAGGGTGGCTATGGCTACACCTTC.

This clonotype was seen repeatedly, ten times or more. CDR3 nucleotides: TGTGCCAGCATAGACGTGGGAGCAACAGATACGCAGTATTTT. It encodes CASIDVGATDTQYF. V gene TRBV2 combines with J gene TRBJ2-3; D may be TRBD2 (5 bases). Trimming shortened V by 7 bases and J by 3 bases, and 14 bases separated the two germline ends. This CDR3 has 14 residues. CDR1 and CDR2 from the germline V gene are SNHLY and FYNNEI.

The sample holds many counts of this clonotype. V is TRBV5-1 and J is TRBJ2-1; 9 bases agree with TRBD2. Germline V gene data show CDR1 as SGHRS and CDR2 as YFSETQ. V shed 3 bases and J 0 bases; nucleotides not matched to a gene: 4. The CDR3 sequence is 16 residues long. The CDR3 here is CASSYSGSHSYNEQFF. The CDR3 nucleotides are TGCGCCAGCAGCTATAGCGGGAGCCACTCCTACAATGAGCAGTTCTTC.

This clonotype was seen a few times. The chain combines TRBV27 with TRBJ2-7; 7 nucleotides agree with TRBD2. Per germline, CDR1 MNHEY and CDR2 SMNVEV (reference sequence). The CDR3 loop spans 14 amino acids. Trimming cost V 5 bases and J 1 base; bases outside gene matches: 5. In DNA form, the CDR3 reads TGTGCCAGCAGTCCGCGAGCGGGATCCTACGAGCAGTACTTC. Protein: CASSPRAGSYEQYF.

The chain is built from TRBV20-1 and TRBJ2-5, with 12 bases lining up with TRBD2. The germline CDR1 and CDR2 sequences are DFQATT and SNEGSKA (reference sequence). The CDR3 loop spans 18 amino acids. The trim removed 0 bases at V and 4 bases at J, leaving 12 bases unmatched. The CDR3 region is CSARDSASGRGGGETQYF. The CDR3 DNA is TGCAGTGCTAGAGATTCGGCTAGCGGGAGGGGTGGTGGAGAGACCCAGTACTTC.

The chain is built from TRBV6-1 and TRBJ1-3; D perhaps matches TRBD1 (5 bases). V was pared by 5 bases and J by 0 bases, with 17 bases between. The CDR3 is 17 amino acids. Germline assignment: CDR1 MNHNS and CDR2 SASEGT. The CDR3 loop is CASSSVKGPNSGNTIYF. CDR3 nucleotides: TGTGCCAGCAGTTCGGTCAAGGGACCAAACTCTGGAAACACCATATATTTT.

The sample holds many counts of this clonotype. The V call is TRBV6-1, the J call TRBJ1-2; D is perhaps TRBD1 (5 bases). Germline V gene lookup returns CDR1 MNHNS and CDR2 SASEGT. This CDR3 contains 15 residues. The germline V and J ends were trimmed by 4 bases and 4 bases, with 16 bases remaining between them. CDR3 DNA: TGTGCCAGCAGTGCCTCAGGGAGCCGTAGCTATGGCTACACCTTC. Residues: CASSASGSRSYGYTF.

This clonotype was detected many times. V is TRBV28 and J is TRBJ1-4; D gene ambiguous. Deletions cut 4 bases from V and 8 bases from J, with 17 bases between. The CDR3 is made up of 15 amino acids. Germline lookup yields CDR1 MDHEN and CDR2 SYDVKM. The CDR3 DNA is TGTGCCAGCAGTTCTATGCCTAATATGGACGAAAAACTGTTTTTT. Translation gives CASSSMPNMDEKLFF. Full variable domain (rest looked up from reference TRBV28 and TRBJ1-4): DVKVTQSSRYLVKRTGEKVFLECVQDMDHENMFWYRQDPGLGLRLIYFSYDVKMKEKGDIPEGYSVSREKKERFSLILESASTNQTSMYLCASSSMPNMDEKLFFGSGTQLSVL.

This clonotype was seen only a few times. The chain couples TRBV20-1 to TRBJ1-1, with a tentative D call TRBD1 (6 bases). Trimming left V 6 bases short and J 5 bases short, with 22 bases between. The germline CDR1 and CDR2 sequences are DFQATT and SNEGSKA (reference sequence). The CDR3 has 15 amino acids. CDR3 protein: CSATGGGPGWTEAFF. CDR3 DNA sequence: TGCAGTGCCACTGGAGGGGGACCGGGGTGGACTGAAGCTTTCTTT.

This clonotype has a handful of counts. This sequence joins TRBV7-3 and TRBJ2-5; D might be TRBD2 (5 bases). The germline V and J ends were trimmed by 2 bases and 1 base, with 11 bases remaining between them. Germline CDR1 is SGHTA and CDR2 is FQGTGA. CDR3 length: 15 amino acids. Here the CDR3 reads CASSLLEGPQETQYF. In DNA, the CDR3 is TGTGCCAGCAGCTTACTAGAGGGCCCCCAAGAGACCCAGTACTTC.

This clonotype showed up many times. The CDR3 DNA is TGTGCCTCTCAATTACCCCGGGACAGGCTTAACTATGGCTACACCTTC. Its protein product is CASQLPRDRLNYGYTF. The chain employs TRBV30 and TRBJ1-2; 8 bases line up with TRBD1. There are 16 residues in the CDR3. V lost 7 bases and J lost 1; bases outside the gene matches: 14. CDR1 is GTSNPN and CDR2 is SVGIG in the germline V gene (reference sequence).

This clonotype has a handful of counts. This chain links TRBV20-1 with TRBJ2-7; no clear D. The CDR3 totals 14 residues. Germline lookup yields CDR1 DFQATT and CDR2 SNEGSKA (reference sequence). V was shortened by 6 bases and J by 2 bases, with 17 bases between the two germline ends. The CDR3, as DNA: TGCAGTGCCTACCCAGCACAGATAACCTACGAGCAGTACTTC. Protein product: CSAYPAQITYEQYF.